This entry lists 24 T cell receptor beta chains sequenced from one sample in a study of OX40 agonist ivuxolimab in advanced cancers. Generated by immunoSEQ multiplex PCR, the TCRdb table keeps only in-frame clones and is missing some. The repertoire has over 55,000 clones, 91% of them found once; the top ten carry around 2%. The sample consisted of CD4+ or CD8+ T cells sorted from blood, taken in a trial of the OX40 agonist ivuxolimab. The receptors shown here come from an adult with an advanced solid tumor such as melanoma, head and neck, liver or kidney cancer.

The gene calls are TRBV27 and TRBJ2-7, with D maybe TRBD1 (6 bases). CDR1 and CDR2 (germline): MNHEY, SMNVEV (reference sequence). The CDR3 has 14 residues. The V gene lost 7 bases and the J gene lost 5 bases, with 18 bases spanning the gap. The CDR3 spells CASKLNRVRNEQYF. As DNA, the CDR3 is TGTGCCAGCAAATTGAACAGGGTGAGAAACGAGCAGTACTTC.

In this sample, this clone turned up once. The chain has TRBV18 and TRBJ1-5; D is unresolved. Trimming took off 5 bases at V and 1 base at J, with 3 bases between the two ends. The CDR3 is 12 residues long. CDR1 KGHSH and CDR2 LQKENI come from the germline V gene. CDR3 sequence reads: CASSLSNQPQHF. The CDR3 nucleotides read TGTGCCAGCTCATTGAGCAATCAGCCCCAGCATTTT. The full variable domain, in which reference TRBV18 and TRBJ1-5 provide the parts outside the CDR3, is NAGVMQNPRHLVRRRGQEARLRCSPMKGHSHVYWYRQLPEEGLKFMVYLQKENIIDESGMPKERFSAEFPKEGPSILRIQQVVRGDSAAYFCASSLSNQPQHFGDGTRLSIL.

The chain recombines TRBV9 with TRBJ2-1; possibly TRBD2 for D (6 bases). The CDR3 loop spans 15 amino acids. V gave up 2 bases and J gave up 2 bases, with 11 bases separating them. Germline V gene sequence: CDR1 SGDLS, CDR2 YYNGEE. This CDR3 reads CASSVGLLAYNEQFF. The CDR3 DNA is TGTGCCAGCAGCGTGGGACTCCTGGCCTACAATGAGCAGTTCTTC.

The chain links TRBV7-3 to TRBJ2-3, with D maybe TRBD2 (6 bases). Trimming left V 1 base short and J 0 bases short, with 11 bases between. The CDR3 contains 16 residues. From germline, CDR1 is SGHTA and CDR2 FQGTGA. CDR3 region: CASSLMGGVSTDTQYF. Here the CDR3 DNA reads TGTGCCAGCAGCTTAATGGGGGGAGTGAGCACAGATACGCAGTATTTT.

The V call is TRBV5-1, the J call TRBJ2-1; 11 nucleotides line up with TRBD2. This CDR3 is built from 14 residues. The germline CDR1 and CDR2 sequences are SGHRS and YFSETQ. V lost 4 bases, J lost 7 bases, and 4 bases stayed unmatched. The CDR3 DNA is TGCGCCAGCAGCGTACGACTAGCGGGGAATGAGCAGTTCTTC. Encoded protein: CASSVRLAGNEQFF.

The chain employs TRBV7-8 and TRBJ1-2; a weak D match, TRBD1 (5 bases). Germline V gene data show CDR1 as SGHVS and CDR2 as FQNEAQ. CDR3 length: 13 residues. V was pared by 5 bases and J by 8 bases, with 15 bases between. CDR3 bases: TGTGCCAGCAGCCGGGGGGGTGGACAAGGCTACACCTTC. It specifies CASSRGGGQGYTF.

CDR3 protein: CASSVDPTMIDEQYF. CDR3 sequence (DNA): TGTGCCAGCAGCGTAGACCCCACAATGATAGACGAGCAGTACTTC. The chain is built from TRBV9 and TRBJ2-7; D is undetermined. This CDR3 spans 15 amino acids. Germline V gives CDR1 SGDLS, CDR2 YYNGEE. The ends were cut back, 0 bases at V and 5 bases at J, with 15 bases in the middle.

This clone was counted between two and nine times. The V and J genes are TRBV2 and TRBJ1-3; no firm D call. V was cut by 7 bases and J by 0 bases, with 7 bases left in between. Germline lookup yields CDR1 SNHLY and CDR2 FYNNEI. CDR3 length: 13 residues. The CDR3 bases are TGTGCCAGCACCGGAAACTCTGGAAACACCATATATTTT. Its translation is CASTGNSGNTIYF.

This chain connects TRBV10-3 to TRBJ1-1; D gene uncertain. CDR1 ENHRY and CDR2 SYGVKD come from the germline V gene. The CDR3 contains 13 residues. Between the trimmed V and J ends, which lost 1 base and 4 bases, there was a span of 7 bases. CDR3 in DNA: TGTGCCATCAGTGAGTATCGGGGCACTGAAGCTTTCTTT. This codes for CAISEYRGTEAFF.

This rearrangement joins TRBV11-3 to TRBJ2-3; 8 bases are shared with TRBD1. The germline CDR1 and CDR2 sequences are SGHNT and YENEEA. There are 16 residues in the CDR3. After removal of 3 bases from V and 4 bases from J, the junction contained 9 bases not matched to a gene. CDR3 sequence (DNA): TGTGCCAGCAGCTTGGGACAGGCCGGGGGAGCAGATACGCAGTATTTT. Amino acid sequence: CASSLGQAGGADTQYF.

The chain recombines TRBV29-1 with TRBJ1-2, with a weak D call TRBD1 (6 bases). Trimming stripped 4 bases from V and 8 bases from J, with 14 bases between. The CDR3 runs 12 residues. Per germline, CDR1 SQVTM and CDR2 ANQGSEA. The CDR3, as DNA: TGCAGCGTTGCGGGGGGCGCGGGAGGCTACACCTTC. Encoded protein: CSVAGGAGGYTF.

The sample holds one count of this clone. The chain links TRBV25-1 to TRBJ1-6; D not resolved. The germline V and J ends were trimmed by 3 bases and 2 bases, with 5 bases remaining between them. CDR1 and CDR2 (germline): MGHDK, SYGVNS. The CDR3 is 14 residues long. CDR3 amino acids: CASSDGAYNSPLHF. The CDR3 nucleotides read TGTGCCAGCAGTGACGGGGCCTATAATTCACCCCTCCACTTT.

The rearrangement uses TRBV5-1 and TRBJ2-5, with 12 bases that match TRBD2. V was pared by 0 bases and J by 2 bases, with 5 bases of the junction left unmatched. Per the germline V gene, CDR1 is SGHRS and CDR2 is YFSETQ. CDR3 length: 17 amino acids. The CDR3 bases are TGCGCCAGCAGCTTGGCCGGGACTAGCGGGCTTCAAGAGACCCAGTACTTC. It specifies CASSLAGTSGLQETQYF.

The gene calls are TRBV27 and TRBJ2-7; weak D call: TRBD1 (6 bases). The CDR3 has 14 amino acids. Germline CDR1 MNHEY, CDR2 SMNVEV (reference sequence). V was shortened by 3 bases and J by 3 bases, with 12 bases between the two germline ends. The CDR3 DNA reads as TGTGCCAGCAGTTTCTCCGGACAGCGCTACGAGCAGTACTTC. This gives the protein CASSFSGQRYEQYF.

The chain links TRBV7-9 to TRBJ1-3; D is unclear. The CDR3 loop spans 15 amino acids. Germline CDR1 and CDR2: SEHNR and FQNEAQ (reference sequence). Trimming took 1 base from V and 0 from J, leaving 7 bases between them. CDR3 residues: CASSLEDRSGNTIYF. CDR3 DNA: TGTGCCAGCAGCTTAGAGGACCGCTCTGGAAACACCATATATTTT.

This chain links TRBV7-9 with TRBJ2-1; D call uncertain. V was clipped by 2 bases and J by 10 bases, with 9 bases between them. The germline V gene has CDR1 SEHNR and CDR2 FQNEAQ (reference sequence). This CDR3 is 12 amino acids long. The CDR3 loop reads CASSLTGYEQFF. CDR3 nucleotides: TGTGCCAGCAGCTTAACGGGTTACGAGCAGTTCTTC. Supplemented by reference TRBV7-9 and TRBJ2-1, the full variable domain reads DTGVSQNPRHKITKRGQNVTFRCDPISEHNRLYWYRQTLGQGPEFLTYFQNEAQLEKSRLLSDRFSAERPKGSFSTLEIQRTEQGDSAMYLCASSLTGYEQFFGPGTRLTVL.

The V and J genes are TRBV6-1 and TRBJ2-3; TRBD1 might be the D (6 bases). The V gene lost 1 base and the J gene lost 6 bases, with 11 bases spanning the gap. CDR3 length: 14 amino acids. Germline loops: CDR1 MNHNS, CDR2 SASEGT. CDR3: CASSEGQGYDTQYF. CDR3 coding DNA: TGTGCCAGCAGTGAAGGGCAGGGGTACGATACGCAGTATTTT.

In its sample, this clone was seen a few times. The V call is TRBV25-1, the J call TRBJ1-6; 7 bases match TRBD1. CDR3 length: 13 amino acids. J gave up 9 bases and V 8 bases, and 7 bases lay outside the gene matches. Germline V gene data show CDR1 as MGHDK and CDR2 as SYGVNS. CDR3 nucleotides: TGTGCCAGCCATAGACAGGGAAGTTCACCCCTCCACTTT. Encoded protein: CASHRQGSSPLHF.

V usage is TRBV19 and J usage is TRBJ1-5; D is undetermined. CDR3 length: 15 amino acids. The ends were cut back, 0 bases at V and 3 bases at J, with 9 bases in the middle. Germline assignment: CDR1 LNHDA and CDR2 SQIVND (reference sequence). CDR3 loop: CASSIDRGNNQPQHF. CDR3 DNA sequence: TGTGCCAGTAGTATAGATCGGGGTAACAATCAGCCCCAGCATTTT.

CDR3 nucleotides: TGTGCCAGCAGCCAAGGGGGGGGGATGTCAGATACGCAGTATTTT. It codes for CASSQGGGMSDTQYF. This chain links TRBV27 with TRBJ2-3; maybe TRBD2 (7 bases). This CDR3 is 15 amino acids long. Trimming took off 6 bases at V and 4 bases at J, with 17 bases between the two ends. From germline, CDR1 is MNHEY and CDR2 SMNVEV (reference sequence).

The chain uses TRBV28 and TRBJ1-2; D call uncertain. CDR3 length: 12 amino acids. CDR1 and CDR2 (germline): MDHEN, SYDVKM. Trimming pared 7 bases from V and 6 bases from J, leaving 12 bases between. This CDR3 is CASTAREDGYTF. For the CDR3, the DNA is TGTGCCAGCACCGCAAGGGAGGATGGCTACACCTTC.

The chain couples TRBV30 to TRBJ2-5; 7 positions match TRBD1. V shed 1 base, J shed 1 base, and the junction held 3 bases outside the gene matches. CDR3 size: 14 residues. Germline assignment: CDR1 GTSNPN and CDR2 SVGIG (reference sequence). The CDR3 DNA sequence: TGTGCCTGGAGTGGTTCAGGGGGCCAAGAGACCCAGTACTTC. The encoded protein is CAWSGSGGQETQYF. Variable domain in full (rest from reference TRBV30 and TRBJ2-5): SQTIHQWPATLVQPVGSPLSLECTVEGTSNPNLYWYRQAAGRGLQLLFYSVGIGQISSEVPQNLSASRPQDRQFILSSKKLLLSDSGFYLCAWSGSGGQETQYFGPGTRLLVL.

The chain recombines TRBV18 with TRBJ1-1; unclear D gene. The germline V gene encodes CDR1 KGHSH and CDR2 LQKENI. There are 14 residues in the CDR3. With 1 base removed from V and 1 base from J, the gap between germline ends came to 7 bases. In nucleotides, the CDR3 is TGTGCCAGCTCACCACTGGATGGGAACACTGAAGCTTTCTTT. It is translated as CASSPLDGNTEAFF.

The chain recombines TRBV19 with TRBJ2-5; no clear D. The CDR3 has 13 residues. Germline CDR1 LNHDA, CDR2 SQIVND (reference sequence). With 5 bases removed from V and 4 bases from J, the gap between germline ends came to 11 bases. This CDR3 is CASSVIQGETQYF. The CDR3 nucleotides read TGTGCCAGTAGTGTTATTCAAGGAGAGACCCAGTACTTC.